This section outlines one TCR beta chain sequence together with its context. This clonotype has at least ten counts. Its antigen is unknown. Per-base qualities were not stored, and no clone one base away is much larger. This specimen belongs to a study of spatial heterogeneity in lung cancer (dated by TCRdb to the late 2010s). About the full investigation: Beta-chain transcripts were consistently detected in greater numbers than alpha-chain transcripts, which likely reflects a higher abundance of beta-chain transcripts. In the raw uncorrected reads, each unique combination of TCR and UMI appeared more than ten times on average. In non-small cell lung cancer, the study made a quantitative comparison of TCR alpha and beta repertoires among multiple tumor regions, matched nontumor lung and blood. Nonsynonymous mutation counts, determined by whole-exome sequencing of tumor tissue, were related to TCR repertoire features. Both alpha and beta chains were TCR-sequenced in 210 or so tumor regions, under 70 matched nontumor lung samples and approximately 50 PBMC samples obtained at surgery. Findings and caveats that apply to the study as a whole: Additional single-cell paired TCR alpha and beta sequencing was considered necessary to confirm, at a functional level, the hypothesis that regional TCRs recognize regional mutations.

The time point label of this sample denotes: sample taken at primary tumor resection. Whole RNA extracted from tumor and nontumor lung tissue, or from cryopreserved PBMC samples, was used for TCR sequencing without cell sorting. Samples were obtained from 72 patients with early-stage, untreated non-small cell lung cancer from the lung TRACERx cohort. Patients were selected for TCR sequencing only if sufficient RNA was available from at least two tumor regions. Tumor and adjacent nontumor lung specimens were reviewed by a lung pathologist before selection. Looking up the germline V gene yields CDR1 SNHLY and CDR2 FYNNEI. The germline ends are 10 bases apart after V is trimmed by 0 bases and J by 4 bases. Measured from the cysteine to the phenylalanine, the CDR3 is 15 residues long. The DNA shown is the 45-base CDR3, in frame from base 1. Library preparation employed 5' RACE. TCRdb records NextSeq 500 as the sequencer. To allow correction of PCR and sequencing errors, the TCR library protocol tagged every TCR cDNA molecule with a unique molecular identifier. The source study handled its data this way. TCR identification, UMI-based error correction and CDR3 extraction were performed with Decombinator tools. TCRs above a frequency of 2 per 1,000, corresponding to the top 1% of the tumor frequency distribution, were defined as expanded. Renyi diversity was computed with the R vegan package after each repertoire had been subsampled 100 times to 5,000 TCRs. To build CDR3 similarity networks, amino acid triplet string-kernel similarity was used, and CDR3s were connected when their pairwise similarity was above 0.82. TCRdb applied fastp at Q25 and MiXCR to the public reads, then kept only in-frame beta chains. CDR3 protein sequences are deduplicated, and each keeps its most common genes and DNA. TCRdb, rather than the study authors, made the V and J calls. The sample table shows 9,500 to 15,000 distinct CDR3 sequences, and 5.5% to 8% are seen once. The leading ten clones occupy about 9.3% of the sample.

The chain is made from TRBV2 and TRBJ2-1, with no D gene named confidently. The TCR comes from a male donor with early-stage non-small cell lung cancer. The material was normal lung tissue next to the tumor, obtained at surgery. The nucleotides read TGTGCCAGCAGTGAAGCGGTGGGATCTTACAATGAGCAGTTCTTC. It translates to CASSEAVGSYNEQFF. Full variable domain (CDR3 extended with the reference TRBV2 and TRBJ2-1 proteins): EPEVTQTPSHQVTQMGQEVILRCVPISNHLYFYWYRQILGQKVEFLVSFYNNEISEKSEIFDDQFSVERPDGSNFTLKIRSTKLEDSAMYFCASSEAVGSYNEQFFGPGTRLTVL.